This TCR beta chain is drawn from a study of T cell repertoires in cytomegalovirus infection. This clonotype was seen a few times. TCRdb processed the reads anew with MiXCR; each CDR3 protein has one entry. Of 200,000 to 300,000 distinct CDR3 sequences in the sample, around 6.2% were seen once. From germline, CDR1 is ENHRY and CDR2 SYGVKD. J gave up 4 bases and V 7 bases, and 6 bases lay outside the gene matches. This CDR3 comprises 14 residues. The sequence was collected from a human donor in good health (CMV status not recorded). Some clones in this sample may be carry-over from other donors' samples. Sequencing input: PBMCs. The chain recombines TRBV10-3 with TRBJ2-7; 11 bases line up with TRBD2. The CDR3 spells CAITEGLADYEQYF. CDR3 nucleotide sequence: TGTGCCATCACCGAGGGACTAGCGGATTACGAGCAGTACTTC.